This entry concerns a single T cell receptor beta chain. Its antigen is unidentified. This CDR3 region has 16 residues. The V and J ends lost 2 bases and 0 bases respectively, with 11 bases between them. Germline values: CDR1 MDHEN, CDR2 SYDVKM. The sample belongs to a study of shared clonotypes between healthy human individuals. General observations from the study: Four donors shared approximately 5% of their naive CD4 clonotypes. Non-shared clonotypes were found to have lower generation probabilities than the clonotypes that were shared by all four of the sorted-subset donors.

The input for sorted-subset replicate PCRs was approximately 200 ng DNA, some 28,000 T cell genomes. Libraries were prepared by immunoSEQ multiplex PCR; TCRdb keeps only in-frame clonotypes and omits some of them. The repertoire holds around 980,000 clones, 70% to 80% seen once, with 0.55% to 0.7% in the top ten. CD45RA+ naive and CD45RA-negative memory subsets were separated from CD4+ cells. This clonotype originated in a man aged 18 to 30 in good health. Some clones in this sample may be carry-over from other donors' samples. The chain is built from TRBV28 and TRBJ1-3; no reliable D call. Sequences were obtained from memory CD4+ T cells from PBMCs. Subset defined: CD45RA-negative fraction. This CDR3 is CASSLGGRLSGNTIYF. CDR3 sequence (DNA): TGTGCCAGCAGTTTAGGTGGACGGCTCTCTGGAAACACCATATATTTT.